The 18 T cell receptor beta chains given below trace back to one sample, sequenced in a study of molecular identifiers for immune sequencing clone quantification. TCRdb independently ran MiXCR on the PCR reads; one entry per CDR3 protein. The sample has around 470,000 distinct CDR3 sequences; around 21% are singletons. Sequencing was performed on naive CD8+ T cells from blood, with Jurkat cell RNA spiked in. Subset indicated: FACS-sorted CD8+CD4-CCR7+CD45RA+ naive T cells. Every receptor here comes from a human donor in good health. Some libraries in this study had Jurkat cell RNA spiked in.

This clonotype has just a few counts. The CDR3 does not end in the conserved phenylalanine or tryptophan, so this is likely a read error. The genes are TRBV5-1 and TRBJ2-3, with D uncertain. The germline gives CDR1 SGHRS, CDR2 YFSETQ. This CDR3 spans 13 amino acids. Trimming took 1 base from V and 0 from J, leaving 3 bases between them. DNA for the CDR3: TGCGCCAGCAGCTTGACTAGCACAGATACGCAGTATTTA. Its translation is CASSLTSTDTQYL.

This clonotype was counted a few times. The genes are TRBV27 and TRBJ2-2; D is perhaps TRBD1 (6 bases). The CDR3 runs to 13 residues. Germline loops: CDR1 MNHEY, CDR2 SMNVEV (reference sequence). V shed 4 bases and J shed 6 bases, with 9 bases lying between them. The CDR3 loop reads CASSWTVAGELFF. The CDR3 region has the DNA TGTGCCAGCAGTTGGACAGTTGCCGGGGAGCTGTTTTTT.

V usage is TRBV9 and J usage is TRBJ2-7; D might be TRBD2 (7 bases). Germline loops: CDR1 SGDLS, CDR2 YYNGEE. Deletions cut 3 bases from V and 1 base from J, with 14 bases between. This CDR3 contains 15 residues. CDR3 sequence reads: CASSASGEGSYEQYF. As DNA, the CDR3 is TGTGCCAGCAGCGCCTCAGGGGAGGGGTCCTACGAGCAGTACTTC. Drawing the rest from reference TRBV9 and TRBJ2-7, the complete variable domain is DSGVTQTPKHLITATGQRVTLRCSPRSGDLSVYWYQQSLDQGLQFLIQYYNGEERAKGNILERFSAQQFPDLHSELNLSSLELGDSALYFCASSASGEGSYEQYFGPGTRLTVT.

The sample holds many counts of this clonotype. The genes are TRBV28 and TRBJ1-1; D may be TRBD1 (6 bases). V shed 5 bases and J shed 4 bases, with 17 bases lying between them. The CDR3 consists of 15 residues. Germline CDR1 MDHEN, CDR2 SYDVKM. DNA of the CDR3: TGTGCCAGCAGTCCCCCGGGGGGGCTGAGCACTGAAGCTTTCTTT. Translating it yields CASSPPGGLSTEAFF.

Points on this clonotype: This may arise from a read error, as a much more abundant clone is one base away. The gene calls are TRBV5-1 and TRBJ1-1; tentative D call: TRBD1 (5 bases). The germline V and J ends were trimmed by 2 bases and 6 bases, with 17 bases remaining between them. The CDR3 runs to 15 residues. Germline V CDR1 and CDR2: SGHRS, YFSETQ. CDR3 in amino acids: CASSFNLGGDPEAFF. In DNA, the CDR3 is TGCGCCAGCAGCTTTAATCTGGGGGGTGACCCTGAAGCTTTCTTT. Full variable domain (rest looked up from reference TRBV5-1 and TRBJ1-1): KAGVTQTPRYLIKTRGQQVTLSCSPISGHRSVSWYQQTPGQGLQFLFEYFSETQRNKGNFPGRFSGRQFSNSRSEMNVSTLELGDSALYLCASSFNLGGDPEAFFGQGTRLTVV.

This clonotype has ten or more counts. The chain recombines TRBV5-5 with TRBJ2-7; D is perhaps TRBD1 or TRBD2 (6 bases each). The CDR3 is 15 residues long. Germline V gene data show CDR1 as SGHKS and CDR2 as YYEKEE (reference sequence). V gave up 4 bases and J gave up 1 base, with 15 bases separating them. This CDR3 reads CASSLAWGASYEQYF. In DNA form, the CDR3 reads TGTGCCAGCAGCCTGGCGTGGGGGGCGTCCTACGAGCAGTACTTC.

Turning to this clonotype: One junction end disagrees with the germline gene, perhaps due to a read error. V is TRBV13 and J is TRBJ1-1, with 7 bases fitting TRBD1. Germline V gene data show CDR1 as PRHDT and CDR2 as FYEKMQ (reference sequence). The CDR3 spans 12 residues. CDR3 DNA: TGTGCCAGCAGCCGACAGGGACTGGGGGCTTCCTTT. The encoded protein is CASSRQGLGASF.

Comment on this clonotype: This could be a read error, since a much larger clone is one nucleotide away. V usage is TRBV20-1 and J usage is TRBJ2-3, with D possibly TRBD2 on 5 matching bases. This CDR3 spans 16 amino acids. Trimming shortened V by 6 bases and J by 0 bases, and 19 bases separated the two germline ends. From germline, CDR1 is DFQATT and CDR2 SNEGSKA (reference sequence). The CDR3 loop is CSARRVPAVSTDTQYF. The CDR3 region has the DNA TGCAGTGCCCGCCGCGTACCAGCGGTAAGCACAGATACGCAGTATTTT.

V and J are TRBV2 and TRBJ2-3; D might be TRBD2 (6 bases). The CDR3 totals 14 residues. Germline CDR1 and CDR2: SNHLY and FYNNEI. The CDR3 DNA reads TGTGCTCTCGGCGGGGACCCATGGCCAGATACGCAGTATTTT. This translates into CALGGDPWPDTQYF.

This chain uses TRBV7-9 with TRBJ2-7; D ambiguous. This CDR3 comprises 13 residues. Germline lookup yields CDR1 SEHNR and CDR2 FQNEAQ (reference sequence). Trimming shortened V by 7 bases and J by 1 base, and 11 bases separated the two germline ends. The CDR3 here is CASTPLASYEQYF. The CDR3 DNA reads TGTGCCAGCACCCCCCTGGCTTCCTACGAGCAGTACTTC.

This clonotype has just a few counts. CDR3 DNA sequence: TGTGCCAGCAGCTTGGAGGCACCTTATCAGCCCCAGCATTTT. Translation gives CASSLEAPYQPQHF. The rearrangement joins TRBV5-5 to TRBJ1-5; no firm D call. Germline V gene sequence: CDR1 SGHKS, CDR2 YYEKEE (reference sequence). This CDR3 has 14 residues. The ends were cut back, 0 bases at V and 5 bases at J, with 9 bases in the middle.

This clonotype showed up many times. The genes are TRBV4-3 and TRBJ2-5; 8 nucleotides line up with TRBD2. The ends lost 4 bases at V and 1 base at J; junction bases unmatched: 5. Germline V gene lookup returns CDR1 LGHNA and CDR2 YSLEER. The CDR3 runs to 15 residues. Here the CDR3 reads CASSPASGGQETQYF. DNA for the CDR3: TGCGCCAGCAGCCCAGCCAGCGGGGGCCAAGAGACCCAGTACTTC.

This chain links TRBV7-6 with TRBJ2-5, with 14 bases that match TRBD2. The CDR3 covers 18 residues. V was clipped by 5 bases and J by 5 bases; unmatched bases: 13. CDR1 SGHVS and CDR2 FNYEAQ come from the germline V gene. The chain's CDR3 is CASSEGAGTSGSWETQYF. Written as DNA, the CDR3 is TGTGCCAGCAGCGAAGGAGCCGGGACTAGCGGGAGTTGGGAGACCCAGTACTTC. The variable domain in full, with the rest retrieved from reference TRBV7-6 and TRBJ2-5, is GAGVSQSPRYKVTKRGQDVALRCDPISGHVSLYWYRQALGQGPEFLTYFNYEAQQDKSGLPNDRFSAERPEGSISTLTIQRTEQRDSAMYRCASSEGAGTSGSWETQYFGPGTRLLVL.

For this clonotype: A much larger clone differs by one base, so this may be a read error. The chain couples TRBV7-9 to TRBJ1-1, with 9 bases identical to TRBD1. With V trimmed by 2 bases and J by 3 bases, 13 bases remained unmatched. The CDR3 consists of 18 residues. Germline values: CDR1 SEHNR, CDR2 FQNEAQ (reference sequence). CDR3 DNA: TGTGCCAGCAGCTTAACCACCTTGGCGGGACAGGGCCACACTGAAGCTTTCTTT. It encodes CASSLTTLAGQGHTEAFF.

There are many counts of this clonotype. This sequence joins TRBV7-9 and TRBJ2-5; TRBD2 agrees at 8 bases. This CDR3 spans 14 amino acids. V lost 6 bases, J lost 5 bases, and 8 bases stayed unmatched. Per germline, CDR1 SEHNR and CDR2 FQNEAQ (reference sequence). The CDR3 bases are TGTGCCAGCAGTCATCGAGCGGGAGTTGAGACCCAGTACTTC. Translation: CASSHRAGVETQYF. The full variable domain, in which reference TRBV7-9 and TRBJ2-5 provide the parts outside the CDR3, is DTGVSQNPRHKITKRGQNVTFRCDPISEHNRLYWYRQTLGQGPEFLTYFQNEAQLEKSRLLSDRFSAERPKGSFSTLEIQRTEQGDSAMYLCASSHRAGVETQYFGPGTRLLVL.

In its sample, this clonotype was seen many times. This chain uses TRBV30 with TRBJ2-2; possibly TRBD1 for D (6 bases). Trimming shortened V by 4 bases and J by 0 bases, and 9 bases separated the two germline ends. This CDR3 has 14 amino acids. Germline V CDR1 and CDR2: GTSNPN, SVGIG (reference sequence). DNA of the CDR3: TGTGCCTGGACAGGGGATACGAACACCGGGGAGCTGTTTTTT. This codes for CAWTGDTNTGELFF.

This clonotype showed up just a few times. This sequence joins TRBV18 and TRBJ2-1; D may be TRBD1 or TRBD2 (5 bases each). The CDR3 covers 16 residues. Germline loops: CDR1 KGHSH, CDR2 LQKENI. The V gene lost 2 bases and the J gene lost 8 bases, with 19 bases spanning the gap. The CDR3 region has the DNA TGTGCCAGCTCACCAGTTGCAGGGAAATCGGGATATGAGCAGTTCTTC. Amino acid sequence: CASSPVAGKSGYEQFF. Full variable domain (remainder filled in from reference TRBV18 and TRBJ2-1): NAGVMQNPRHLVRRRGQEARLRCSPMKGHSHVYWYRQLPEEGLKFMVYLQKENIIDESGMPKERFSAEFPKEGPSILRIQQVVRGDSAAYFCASSPVAGKSGYEQFFGPGTRLTVL.

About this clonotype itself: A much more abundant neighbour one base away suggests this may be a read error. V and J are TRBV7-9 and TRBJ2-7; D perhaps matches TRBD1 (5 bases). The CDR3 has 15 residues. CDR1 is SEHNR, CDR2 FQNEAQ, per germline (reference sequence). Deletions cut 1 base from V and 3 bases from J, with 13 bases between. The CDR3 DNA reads TGTGCCAGCAGCTTAGGGGGCGGCCAATTCTACGAGCAGTACTTC. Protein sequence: CASSLGGGQFYEQYF.